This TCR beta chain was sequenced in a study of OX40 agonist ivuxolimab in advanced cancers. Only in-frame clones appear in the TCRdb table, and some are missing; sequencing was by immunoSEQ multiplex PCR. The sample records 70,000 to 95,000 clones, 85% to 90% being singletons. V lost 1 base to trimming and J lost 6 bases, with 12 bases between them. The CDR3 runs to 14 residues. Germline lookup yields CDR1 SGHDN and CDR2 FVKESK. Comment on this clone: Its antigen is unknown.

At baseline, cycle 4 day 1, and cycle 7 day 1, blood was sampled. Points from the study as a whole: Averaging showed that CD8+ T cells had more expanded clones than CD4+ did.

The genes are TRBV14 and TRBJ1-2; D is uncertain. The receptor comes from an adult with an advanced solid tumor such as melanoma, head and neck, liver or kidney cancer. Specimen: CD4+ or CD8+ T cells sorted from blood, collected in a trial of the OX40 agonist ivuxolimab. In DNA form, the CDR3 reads TGTGCCAGCAGCCAAGCTGGTCGGAGGAATGGCTACACCTTC. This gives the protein CASSQAGRRNGYTF.